The rows below give T cell receptor beta chains drawn from one sample of a study of blood T cell repertoires in COVID-19. Produced via immunoSEQ multiplex PCR; TCRdb's table is partial and in-frame only. The repertoire includes some 220,000 clones, 86% of them detected once, and 3% to 4.5% sits in the top ten. What was sequenced was PBMCs or T cells enriched from blood (not recorded which). These receptors originate from a woman in her thirties or forties with acute COVID-19. CDR3s include the opening cysteine and the closing phenylalanine or tryptophan. D genes are given only for firm matches. Clone size is shown for a subset of rows, as once, few, many or a class of expanded clone.

cdr3_aa: CASIPGGASSEAFF
v_call: TRBV27
j_call: TRBJ1-1
d_call: TRBD1
clone_size: once

cdr3_aa: CASSLTGLAGALTDTQYF
v_call: TRBV27
j_call: TRBJ2-3
d_call: TRBD2
clone_size: .

cdr3_aa: CASSTGTLNTGELFF
v_call: TRBV7-9
j_call: TRBJ2-2
d_call: .
clone_size: .

cdr3_aa: CASSPLGTGSTDTQYF
v_call: TRBV3-1/TRBV3-2
j_call: TRBJ2-3
d_call: TRBD1
clone_size: .

cdr3_aa: CASSVWVGQGRGFTEAFF
v_call: TRBV5-4
j_call: TRBJ1-1
d_call: TRBD1
clone_size: .

cdr3_aa: CASSSVYFYRGAQGDTQYF
v_call: TRBV19
j_call: TRBJ2-3
d_call: .
clone_size: .

cdr3_aa: CASSVEVSGGYTF
v_call: TRBV9
j_call: TRBJ1-2
d_call: .
clone_size: .

cdr3_aa: CASRPPGLAGGGEQFF
v_call: TRBV27
j_call: TRBJ2-1
d_call: TRBD2
clone_size: .

cdr3_aa: CASSFEEDSGNTIYF
v_call: TRBV28
j_call: TRBJ1-3
d_call: .
clone_size: .

cdr3_aa: CASSLGGGQETQYF
v_call: TRBV5-1
j_call: TRBJ2-5
d_call: TRBD2
clone_size: .

cdr3_aa: CASSVEAGGFTDTQYF
v_call: TRBV9
j_call: TRBJ2-3
d_call: TRBD2
clone_size: .

cdr3_aa: CASSSERRGYTF
v_call: TRBV6-6
j_call: TRBJ1-2
d_call: TRBD1
clone_size: .

cdr3_aa: CAWGRLAGSRETQYF
v_call: TRBV30
j_call: TRBJ2-5
d_call: TRBD2
clone_size: .

cdr3_aa: CASSSAGPSADTQYF
v_call: TRBV7-9
j_call: TRBJ2-3
d_call: .
clone_size: .

cdr3_aa: CASSQDRGGGAVADTQYF
v_call: TRBV4-1
j_call: TRBJ2-3
d_call: TRBD2
clone_size: .

cdr3_aa: CASRVEQGIMNTEAFF
v_call: TRBV21-1
j_call: TRBJ1-1
d_call: .
clone_size: .

cdr3_aa: CASRIRGTRDRANQPQHF
v_call: TRBV27
j_call: TRBJ1-5
d_call: TRBD1
clone_size: .

cdr3_aa: CATSDSLGSYTF
v_call: TRBV24-1
j_call: TRBJ1-2
d_call: .
clone_size: .

cdr3_aa: CASSVGAGITYNEQFF
v_call: TRBV9
j_call: TRBJ2-1
d_call: .
clone_size: .

cdr3_aa: CASGESNSPLHF
v_call: TRBV2
j_call: TRBJ1-6
d_call: .
clone_size: .

cdr3_aa: CASSASGAPFPNTEAFF
v_call: TRBV19
j_call: TRBJ1-1
d_call: .
clone_size: .

cdr3_aa: CASSWNRGTEAFF
v_call: TRBV7-8
j_call: TRBJ1-1
d_call: .
clone_size: .

cdr3_aa: CASSLDGQGMNTEAFF
v_call: TRBV5-1
j_call: TRBJ1-1
d_call: .
clone_size: .

cdr3_aa: CASSEPSGEGGNYGYTF
v_call: TRBV2
j_call: TRBJ1-2
d_call: .
clone_size: .

cdr3_aa: CASSQDATRKGTQYF
v_call: TRBV3-1/TRBV3-2
j_call: TRBJ2-3
d_call: .
clone_size: once

cdr3_aa: CASSGTGGLLGVGTEAFF
v_call: TRBV9
j_call: TRBJ1-1
d_call: TRBD1
clone_size: .

cdr3_aa: CASSGVTGAFYGYTF
v_call: TRBV5-4
j_call: TRBJ1-2
d_call: TRBD1
clone_size: .

cdr3_aa: CASSFGQSYTF
v_call: TRBV12-3/TRBV12-4
j_call: TRBJ1-2
d_call: .
clone_size: .

cdr3_aa: CASSGGGSLSGNTIYF
v_call: TRBV9
j_call: TRBJ1-3
d_call: .
clone_size: once

cdr3_aa: CASSQRGANTGELFF
v_call: TRBV3-1/TRBV3-2
j_call: TRBJ2-2
d_call: TRBD2
clone_size: once

cdr3_aa: CATGQGINGYTF
v_call: TRBV2
j_call: TRBJ1-2
d_call: TRBD1
clone_size: .

cdr3_aa: CASSPGTSGSTDTQYF
v_call: TRBV18
j_call: TRBJ2-3
d_call: TRBD2
clone_size: .

cdr3_aa: CATVDRQNTEAFF
v_call: TRBV24-1
j_call: TRBJ1-1
d_call: TRBD1
clone_size: .

cdr3_aa: CASTSQGGRTEAFF
v_call: TRBV7-2
j_call: TRBJ1-1
d_call: TRBD1
clone_size: .

cdr3_aa: CASSPRSASNIQYF
v_call: TRBV27
j_call: TRBJ2-4
d_call: .
clone_size: .

cdr3_aa: CASSPGVSGPYGYTF
v_call: TRBV6-2/TRBV6-3
j_call: TRBJ1-2
d_call: .
clone_size: .

cdr3_aa: CAWGPGTAGYTF
v_call: TRBV30
j_call: TRBJ1-2
d_call: TRBD1
clone_size: .

cdr3_aa: CAWSSRVNYGYTF
v_call: TRBV30
j_call: TRBJ1-2
d_call: .
clone_size: once

cdr3_aa: CASSVQPGEDNEQFF
v_call: TRBV9
j_call: TRBJ2-1
d_call: .
clone_size: few

cdr3_aa: CASSLGGTGWNTEAFF
v_call: TRBV5-1
j_call: TRBJ1-1
d_call: TRBD1
clone_size: once

cdr3_aa: CASSSTGRWQPQHF
v_call: TRBV6-2/TRBV6-3
j_call: TRBJ1-5
d_call: TRBD1
clone_size: .

cdr3_aa: CASSGQQDRDTEAFF
v_call: TRBV2
j_call: TRBJ1-1
d_call: .
clone_size: .

cdr3_aa: CASSMGTANQPQHF
v_call: TRBV5-1
j_call: TRBJ1-5
d_call: TRBD1
clone_size: .

cdr3_aa: CASSLGRAETQYF
v_call: TRBV5-5
j_call: TRBJ2-5
d_call: .
clone_size: once

cdr3_aa: CASRLGLSQETQYF
v_call: TRBV5-4
j_call: TRBJ2-5
d_call: .
clone_size: .

cdr3_aa: CASSPRDTDTQYF
v_call: TRBV9
j_call: TRBJ2-3
d_call: .
clone_size: .

cdr3_aa: CASSFRGRDTEAFF
v_call: TRBV5-5
j_call: TRBJ1-1
d_call: TRBD1
clone_size: .

cdr3_aa: CAWRGRGSNEKLFF
v_call: TRBV30
j_call: TRBJ1-4
d_call: .
clone_size: .

cdr3_aa: CSASSTSQETQYF
v_call: TRBV20-1
j_call: TRBJ2-5
d_call: .
clone_size: .

cdr3_aa: CASSSSSPGQWDSYEQYF
v_call: TRBV7-6
j_call: TRBJ2-7
d_call: TRBD1
clone_size: .

cdr3_aa: CASSDQGSYEQYF
v_call: TRBV6-4
j_call: TRBJ2-7
d_call: .
clone_size: .

cdr3_aa: CAWGVQGNQPQHF
v_call: TRBV30
j_call: TRBJ1-5
d_call: .
clone_size: .

cdr3_aa: CASLPFFSSGTDPTF
v_call: TRBV27
j_call: TRBJ1-2
d_call: TRBD1
clone_size: .